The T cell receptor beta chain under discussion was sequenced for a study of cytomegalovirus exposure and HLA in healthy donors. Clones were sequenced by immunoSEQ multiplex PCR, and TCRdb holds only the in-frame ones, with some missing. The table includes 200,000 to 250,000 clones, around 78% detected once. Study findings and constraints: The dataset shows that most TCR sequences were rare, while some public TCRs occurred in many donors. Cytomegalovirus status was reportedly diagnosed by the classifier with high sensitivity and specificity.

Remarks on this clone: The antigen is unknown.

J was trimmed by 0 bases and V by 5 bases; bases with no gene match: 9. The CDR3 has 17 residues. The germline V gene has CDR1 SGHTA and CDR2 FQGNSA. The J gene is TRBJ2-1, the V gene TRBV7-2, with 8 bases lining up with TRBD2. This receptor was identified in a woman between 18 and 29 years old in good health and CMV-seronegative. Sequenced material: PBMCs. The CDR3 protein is CASSVLAATYSYNEQFF. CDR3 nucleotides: TGTGCCAGCAGCGTACTAGCGGCTACCTACTCCTACAATGAGCAGTTCTTC. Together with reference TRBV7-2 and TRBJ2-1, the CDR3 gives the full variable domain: GAGVSQSPSNKVTEKGKDVELRCDPISGHTALYWYRQSLGQGLEFLIYFQGNSAPDKSGLPSDRFSAERTGGSVSTLTIQRTQQEDSAVYLCASSVLAATYSYNEQFFGPGTRLTVL.